Shown below are 21 T cell receptor beta chains from a single sample sequenced in a study of radiation and T cells in renal cell carcinoma. Time point here: baseline pretreatment blood. Treatment described: 15 Gy SBRT to primary tumor, nephrectomy 4 weeks later. Sequenced by immunoSEQ multiplex PCR; TCRdb stores in-frame clones only, minus some. Found here are 100,000 to 150,000 clones, approximately 80% of them singletons; the top ten hold around 3%. The sequencing used blood, collected from a patient whose treatment included radiotherapy and nephrectomy. Receptors originate from a woman between 55 and 75 years old with renal cell carcinoma.

The gene calls are TRBV4-3 and TRBJ1-4, with D maybe TRBD1 (5 bases). Germline CDR1 is LGHNA and CDR2 is YSLEER. The CDR3 loop spans 18 amino acids. Between the trimmed V and J ends, which lost 0 bases and 2 bases, there was a span of 16 bases. CDR3: CASSQETVGYGTNEKLFF. For the CDR3, the DNA is TGCGCCAGCAGCCAAGAGACAGTGGGTTACGGGACTAATGAAAAACTGTTTTTT.

The chain employs TRBV6-6 and TRBJ1-1; tentatively, D is TRBD1 (5 bases). Germline V gene lookup returns CDR1 MNHNY and CDR2 SVGAGI (reference sequence). The V end lost 2 bases, the J end lost 4 bases, and 17 bases lay between the germline ends. There are 16 residues in the CDR3. CDR3 loop: CASSYGQGQGGTEAFF. The CDR3 region has the DNA TGTGCCAGCAGTTACGGTCAGGGCCAGGGCGGCACTGAAGCTTTCTTT.

This clone was counted once. The chain employs TRBV7-2 and TRBJ1-2; D is undetermined. With 5 bases removed from V and 7 bases from J, the gap between germline ends came to 17 bases. Germline V gene data show CDR1 as SGHTA and CDR2 as FQGNSA. This CDR3 region has 14 residues. This CDR3 is CASSQRYGDGGYTF. CDR3 nucleotides: TGTGCCAGCAGCCAGCGGTACGGGGATGGTGGCTACACCTTC.

The rearrangement uses TRBV6-5 and TRBJ2-2; D unclear. Germline V gene lookup returns CDR1 MNHEY and CDR2 SVGAGI. This CDR3 is 13 amino acids long. With 7 bases removed from V and 6 bases from J, the gap between germline ends came to 12 bases. The CDR3 DNA reads TGTGCCAGCACCTCGACGGTTTCCGGGGAGCTGTTTTTT. Translated, it gives CASTSTVSGELFF.

The chain carries TRBV7-9 and TRBJ1-5; D perhaps matches TRBD1 (5 bases). CDR1 SEHNR and CDR2 FQNEAQ come from the germline V gene (reference sequence). V was clipped by 4 bases and J by 3 bases, with 16 bases between them. This CDR3 is 16 amino acids long. CDR3 nucleotides: TGTGCCAGCAGCTCGTTAGGACCGACAGACAATCAGCCCCAGCATTTT. Its translation is CASSSLGPTDNQPQHF.

This chain's CDR3 is CASRAGGPGYGYTF. The CDR3 DNA follows: TGTGCCAGCAGGGCCGGGGGGCCTGGCTATGGCTACACCTTC. This rearrangement joins TRBV2 to TRBJ1-2, with D perhaps matching TRBD1 (6 bases). V lost 6 bases and J 4 bases, leaving 15 bases between the germline ends. Germline V gene data show CDR1 as SNHLY and CDR2 as FYNNEI. This CDR3 is built from 14 residues. The entire variable domain, with the rest obtained from reference TRBV2 and TRBJ1-2, is as follows: EPEVTQTPSHQVTQMGQEVILRCVPISNHLYFYWYRQILGQKVEFLVSFYNNEISEKSEIFDDQFSVERPDGSNFTLKIRSTKLEDSAMYFCASRAGGPGYGYTFGSGTRLTVV.

V is TRBV15 and J is TRBJ2-1, with 7 bases aligning to TRBD2. Germline lookup yields CDR1 LNHNV and CDR2 YYDKDF (reference sequence). J was trimmed by 3 bases and V by 3 bases; bases with no gene match: 8. The CDR3 totals 16 residues. The CDR3 DNA reads as TGTGCCACCAGCAGGCCAACTAGCGTTTACTACAATGAGCAGTTCTTC. Amino acid sequence: CATSRPTSVYYNEQFF.

This clone showed up just a few times. The gene calls are TRBV28 and TRBJ2-7, with 8 bases lining up with TRBD1. V gave up 6 bases and J gave up 8 bases; unmatched junction bases: 6. The CDR3 is 12 amino acids. Germline V gives CDR1 MDHEN, CDR2 SYDVKM. CDR3 bases: TGTGCCAGCAGCCATCAGGGGGCGCAGCAGTACTTC. The encoded protein is CASSHQGAQQYF.

This clone was observed a few times. The chain is built from TRBV29-1 and TRBJ2-7; D possibly corresponds to TRBD1 (5 bases). The CDR3 has 11 residues. V lost 6 bases to trimming and J lost 3 bases, with 9 bases between them. Germline assignment: CDR1 SQVTM and CDR2 ANQGSEA. The DNA for the CDR3 is TGCAGCGTCCTCAGGGACTACGAGCAGTACTTC. This gives the protein CSVLRDYEQYF.

This clone occurred a few times. The rearrangement joins TRBV28 to TRBJ1-6, with D tentatively TRBD1 (6 bases). Per germline, CDR1 MDHEN and CDR2 SYDVKM. The CDR3 covers 13 residues. V was pared by 10 bases and J by 9 bases, with 16 bases between. CDR3 nucleotide sequence: TGTGCCACCATCCTACTCAGGGGTTCACCCCTCCACTTT. Protein: CATILLRGSPLHF.

This clone was counted a single time. The chain employs TRBV28 and TRBJ2-2, with D unresolved. CDR1 is MDHEN, CDR2 SYDVKM, per germline. Trimming stripped 4 bases from V and 7 bases from J, with 4 bases between. The CDR3 has 11 amino acids. The CDR3 spells CASSWYGELFF. The CDR3, as DNA: TGTGCCAGCAGTTGGTACGGGGAGCTGTTTTTT.

The rearrangement joins TRBV6-5 to TRBJ1-3, with 8 bases matching TRBD1. From germline, CDR1 is MNHEY and CDR2 SVGAGI. This CDR3 has 15 residues. Losses at the gene ends were 5 bases for V and 4 bases for J; bases not matched to a gene: 7. The CDR3 protein is CASSKDRGSGNTIYF. The CDR3 DNA sequence: TGTGCCAGCAGTAAAGACAGGGGATCAGGAAACACCATATATTTT.

CDR3 nucleotides: TGCGCCAGCAGCCCGGTAGGTGGGAGGCCATTGGAGCAGTTCTTC. Translated, it gives CASSPVGGRPLEQFF. The chain employs TRBV5-1 and TRBJ2-1; a possible D gene is TRBD2 (6 bases). The V gene lost 4 bases and the J gene lost 10 bases, with 21 bases spanning the gap. The CDR3 is 15 amino acids. Germline V gene lookup returns CDR1 SGHRS and CDR2 YFSETQ.

A few counts support this clone. J is TRBJ2-2 and V is TRBV6-4; tentatively, D is TRBD2 (7 bases). The V gene's germline CDR1 is MRHNA and CDR2 SNTAGT. V dropped 7 bases and J dropped 3 bases, with 9 bases sitting between them. The CDR3 extends over 13 amino acids. CDR3 sequence: CASTGGDTGELFF. The CDR3 nucleotides are TGTGCCAGCACGGGGGGCGACACCGGGGAGCTGTTTTTT.

The genes are TRBV21-1 and TRBJ2-7; TRBD1 is the table's D call, not checked against the DNA. TRBV21-1 counts as a pseudogene. CDR3 length: 18 residues. The CDR3 spells CASSRRLPRQGPAYEQYF. The CDR3 DNA sequence: TGTGCCAGCAGCAGAAGATTACCAAGACAGGGACCTGCCTACGAGCAGTACTTC.

The V and J genes are TRBV2 and TRBJ2-7, with no clear D. V gave up 8 bases and J gave up 2 bases, with 19 bases separating them. Germline CDR1 SNHLY, CDR2 FYNNEI. The CDR3 is 15 residues long. CDR3 in amino acids: CASLGETHPAYEQYF. Here the CDR3 DNA reads TGTGCCAGCTTAGGAGAGACCCACCCTGCCTACGAGCAGTACTTC.

The gene calls are TRBV27 and TRBJ1-2; possibly TRBD1 for D (6 bases). CDR3 length: 14 residues. In germline, CDR1 is MNHEY, CDR2 SMNVEV (reference sequence). The V gene lost 7 bases and the J gene lost 0 bases, with 12 bases spanning the gap. CDR3 amino acids: CASKEDRSNYGYTF. In DNA form, the CDR3 reads TGTGCCAGCAAGGAGGACAGATCTAACTATGGCTACACCTTC.

DNA of the CDR3: TGCGCCAGCAGCTTCGGTAGCGGGGGAGTTAGTGGTACAGATACGCAGTATTTT. This sequence encodes CASSFGSGGVSGTDTQYF. The J gene is TRBJ2-3, the V gene TRBV5-1; 9 nucleotides align to TRBD2. V shed 2 bases, J shed 3 bases, and the junction held 13 bases outside the gene matches. Germline V gives CDR1 SGHRS, CDR2 YFSETQ. The CDR3 has 18 residues.

The chain links TRBV9 to TRBJ2-1; D not certain. The CDR3 sequence is 14 residues long. The germline V and J ends were trimmed by 3 bases and 15 bases, with 22 bases remaining between them. Germline CDR1 and CDR2: SGDLS and YYNGEE. The chain's CDR3 is CASSATGRPTPAFF. The CDR3 nucleotides are TGTGCCAGCAGCGCGACCGGACGGCCGACCCCCGCGTTCTTC.

The chain links TRBV7-2 to TRBJ2-5; 9 bases are a match to TRBD2. The CDR3 runs to 16 residues. Trimming took 2 bases from V and 7 from J; bases not matched to a gene: 11. Germline-derived CDR1 and CDR2 are SGHTA and FQGNSA. The CDR3 sequence: CASSLRASGMGVTQYF. The CDR3 DNA follows: TGTGCCAGCAGCTTAAGGGCTAGCGGGATGGGGGTGACCCAGTACTTC.

This clone was counted a single time. V usage is TRBV6-6 and J usage is TRBJ2-7; D is ambiguous. Trimming took 5 bases from V and 1 from J, leaving 12 bases between them. This CDR3 has 14 amino acids. Germline V gene sequence: CDR1 MNHNY, CDR2 SVGAGI (reference sequence). CDR3 bases: TGTGCCAGCAGTAATGTTCCGAAATCCTACGAGCAGTACTTC. This gives the protein CASSNVPKSYEQYF.